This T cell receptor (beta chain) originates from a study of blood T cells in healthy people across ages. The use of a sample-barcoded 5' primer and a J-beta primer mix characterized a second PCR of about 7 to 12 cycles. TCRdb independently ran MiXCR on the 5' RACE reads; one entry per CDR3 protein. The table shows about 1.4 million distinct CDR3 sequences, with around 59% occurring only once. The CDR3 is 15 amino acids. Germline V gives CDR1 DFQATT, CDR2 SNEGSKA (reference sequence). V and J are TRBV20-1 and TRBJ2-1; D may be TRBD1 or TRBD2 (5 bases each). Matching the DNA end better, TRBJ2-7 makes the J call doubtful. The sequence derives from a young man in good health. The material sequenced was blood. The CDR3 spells CSAEIGASPSREQYF. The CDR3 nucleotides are TGCAGTGCAGAAATCGGGGCCTCGCCCTCTCGGGAGCAGTACTTC.